The sequence of this T cell receptor (beta chain) was determined in a study of blood T cells in healthy people across ages. This clonotype was counted between two and nine times. Its antigen remains unidentified. Germline CDR1 is DFQATT and CDR2 is SNEGSKA (reference sequence). The CDR3 spans 13 residues. The V gene lost 1 base and the J gene lost 5 bases, with 12 bases spanning the gap. Study-wide results and caveats: Donor CMV status was unknown, possibly confounding expanded clonotype changes. Researchers deemed the diversity estimates from one million T cells underestimates. PBMCs that were unsorted prevented a conclusive naive versus antigen-experienced comparison.

PCR was performed a second time for roughly 6 to 12 cycles using a sample-barcoded 5' primer and a J-beta primer mix. From the 5' RACE reads, TCRdb called clonotypes with MiXCR, one entry per CDR3 protein. The sample contains about 1.6 million distinct CDR3 sequences, roughly 30% of which appear only once. The total RNA that was extracted per sample amounted to at least 5.5 micrograms. The chain is built from TRBV20-1 and TRBJ2-7, with D maybe TRBD1 (5 bases). Sequenced input: blood. The sequence was collected from a woman between 25 and 40 years old in good health. The CDR3 sequence: CSARVQAGHEQYF. CDR3 DNA sequence: TGCAGTGCTAGAGTTCAGGCAGGGCACGAGCAGTACTTC.